The 20 T cell receptor beta chains given below trace back to one sample, sequenced in a study of T cell repertoires in cytomegalovirus infection. MiXCR, applied by TCRdb to the reads, yields one record per CDR3 protein. The repertoire holds about 480,000 distinct CDR3 sequences, with roughly 34% as singletons. These receptors' targets are unknown. The source material was cultured PBMCs, sampled from culture after CMV antigen stimulation. These receptors all stem from a human donor in good health (CMV status not recorded). Some clones in this sample may be carry-over from other donors' samples.

This clonotype was seen only a few times. This rearrangement joins TRBV5-4 to TRBJ2-5; D ambiguous. The CDR3 has 14 residues. The germline gives CDR1 SGHNT, CDR2 YYREEE (reference sequence). V was pared by 7 bases and J by 0 bases, with 13 bases between. The CDR3 coding sequence is TGTGCCAGCTCACGTGAGGCATACCAAGAGACCCAGTACTTC. Translation: CASSREAYQETQYF. Based on the CDR3 plus reference TRBV5-4 and TRBJ2-5, the full variable domain is ETGVTQSPTHLIKTRGQQVTLRCSSQSGHNTVSWYQQALGQGPQFIFQYYREEENGRGNFPPRFSGLQFPNYSSELNVNALELDDSALYLCASSREAYQETQYFGPGTRLLVL.

The V gene is TRBV11-2, the J gene TRBJ2-1; 7 positions match TRBD2. The junction had 5 bases not matched to a gene; V was cut back by 3 bases and J by 6 bases. This CDR3 region has 14 residues. Per the germline V gene, CDR1 is SGHAT and CDR2 is FQNNGV. The CDR3 coding sequence is TGTGCCAGCAGCTTTCTCGGGAGGCGCAATGAGCAGTTCTTC. Residues: CASSFLGRRNEQFF.

This clonotype was detected only a few times. The chain has TRBV25-1 and TRBJ2-2, with a tentative D call TRBD2 (7 bases). The CDR3 spans 14 residues. Germline V gives CDR1 MGHDK, CDR2 SYGVNS. The V end lost 2 bases, the J end lost 7 bases, and 11 bases lay between the germline ends. CDR3 in amino acids: CASSERGGGGELFF. CDR3 in DNA: TGTGCCAGCAGTGAAAGGGGGGGCGGCGGGGAGCTGTTTTTT.

This clonotype was counted many times. The chain is built from TRBV20-1 and TRBJ2-3; TRBD1 agrees at 9 bases. The CDR3 is 14 residues long. The V gene end was trimmed by 1 base and the J gene end by 4 bases; junction bases not matched to a gene: 3. CDR1 is DFQATT and CDR2 is SNEGSKA in the germline V gene (reference sequence). CDR3 DNA sequence: TGCAGTGCTAGAGGACAGGGGGGATCAGATACGCAGTATTTT. As protein: CSARGQGGSDTQYF.

The rearrangement joins TRBV19 to TRBJ2-2; no definite D call. The V end lost 3 bases, the J end lost 6 bases, and 11 bases lay between the germline ends. The CDR3 runs to 14 residues. Germline V gene lookup returns CDR1 LNHDA and CDR2 SQIVND (reference sequence). The CDR3 DNA reads as TGTGCCAGTAGTATCAGTAGCACGGCCGGGGAGCTGTTTTTT. Protein product: CASSISSTAGELFF. Full variable domain (rest looked up from reference TRBV19 and TRBJ2-2): DGGITQSPKYLFRKEGQNVTLSCEQNLNHDAMYWYRQDPGQGLRLIYYSQIVNDFQKGDIAEGYSVSREKKESFPLTVTSAQKNPTAFYLCASSISSTAGELFFGEGSRLTVL.

This chain connects TRBV5-1 to TRBJ2-1, with TRBD2 identical over 11 bases. The V segment lost 4 bases and the J segment 5 bases; nucleotides outside the gene matches: 8. Germline V gene data show CDR1 as SGHRS and CDR2 as YFSETQ. The CDR3 contains 16 residues. The CDR3 is CASSLMTSGANNEQFF. The CDR3 nucleotides read TGCGCCAGCAGCCTCATGACTAGCGGGGCTAACAATGAGCAGTTCTTC.

This clonotype was observed at least ten times. The J gene is TRBJ2-5, the V gene TRBV25-1; D is unclear. The germline CDR1 and CDR2 sequences are MGHDK and SYGVNS. This CDR3 has 13 residues. Trimming cost V 6 bases and J 0 bases, with 8 bases left between them. The CDR3 region has the DNA TGTGCCAGCAGAGGGCCAAACCAAGAGACCCAGTACTTC. This sequence encodes CASRGPNQETQYF. Combining the CDR3 with reference TRBV25-1 and TRBJ2-5 gives the whole variable domain EADIYQTPRYLVIGTGKKITLECSQTMGHDKMYWYQQDPGMELHLIHYSYGVNSTEKGDLSSESTVSRIRTEHFPLTLESARPSHTSQYLCASRGPNQETQYFGPGTRLLVL.

The J gene is TRBJ2-3, the V gene TRBV15, with 7 bases identical to TRBD1. The CDR3 is 13 residues long. Germline assignment: CDR1 LNHNV and CDR2 YYDKDF (reference sequence). V lost 8 bases and J lost 2; bases outside the gene matches: 4. The CDR3: CATRDRATDTQYF. The CDR3 bases are TGTGCCACCCGCGACAGGGCCACAGATACGCAGTATTTT.

This chain uses TRBV27 with TRBJ2-7; possibly TRBD1 for D (5 bases). V was clipped by 3 bases and J by 1 base, with 13 bases between them. The CDR3 covers 15 residues. CDR1 and CDR2 from the germline V gene are MNHEY and SMNVEV (reference sequence). The DNA of the CDR3 is TGTGCCAGCAGTTTTTCAGGGCCGCCTTCCTACGAGCAGTACTTC. It translates to CASSFSGPPSYEQYF.

This clonotype was seen a handful of times. The chain is built from TRBV28 and TRBJ1-1; D gene unclear. Trimming took off 6 bases at V and 1 base at J, with 9 bases between the two ends. The CDR3 totals 13 residues. Per the germline V gene, CDR1 is MDHEN and CDR2 is SYDVKM. CDR3 region: CASRSGRNTEAFF. The CDR3, as DNA: TGTGCCAGCAGGAGTGGGCGGAACACTGAAGCTTTCTTT. The whole variable domain, filled in from reference TRBV28 and TRBJ1-1, reads DVKVTQSSRYLVKRTGEKVFLECVQDMDHENMFWYRQDPGLGLRLIYFSYDVKMKEKGDIPEGYSVSREKKERFSLILESASTNQTSMYLCASRSGRNTEAFFGQGTRLTVV.

This clonotype has only a few counts. The chain uses TRBV7-6 and TRBJ2-7, with unresolved D. The ends were cut back, 4 bases at V and 2 bases at J, with 21 bases in the middle. The CDR3 loop spans 17 amino acids. Germline CDR1 and CDR2: SGHVS and FNYEAQ. The CDR3 DNA is TGTGCCAGCAGCTCCCGGTGGGATAGGGTGGGCCCCTACGAGCAGTACTTC. Encoded protein: CASSSRWDRVGPYEQYF.

This chain uses TRBV28 with TRBJ2-3; the D is unclear. Trimming left V 4 bases short and J 6 bases short, with 14 bases between. The CDR3 is made up of 14 amino acids. Per the germline V gene, CDR1 is MDHEN and CDR2 is SYDVKM. The CDR3 here is CASSSYGEVDTQYF. CDR3 bases: TGTGCCAGCAGTTCATATGGAGAGGTTGATACGCAGTATTTT.

In this sample, this clonotype turned up many times. The genes are TRBV7-2 and TRBJ1-6, with 7 positions matching TRBD1. CDR1 and CDR2 from the germline V gene are SGHTA and FQGNSA. V was pared by 5 bases and J by 8 bases, with 9 bases of the junction left unmatched. This CDR3 contains 15 residues. The CDR3 protein is CASSLMQGVDSPLHF. In DNA, the CDR3 is TGTGCCAGCAGCCTAATGCAGGGGGTCGATTCACCCCTCCACTTT. The full variable domain, its missing parts supplied by reference TRBV7-2 and TRBJ1-6, is GAGVSQSPSNKVTEKGKDVELRCDPISGHTALYWYRQSLGQGLEFLIYFQGNSAPDKSGLPSDRFSAERTGGSVSTLTIQRTQQEDSAVYLCASSLMQGVDSPLHFGNGTRLTVT.

DNA for the CDR3: TGTGCCAGCAGTCCCCCTCGGGGCTCCCAAGAGACCCAGTACTTC. Translation gives CASSPPRGSQETQYF. This sequence joins TRBV28 and TRBJ2-5; D possibly matches TRBD1 or TRBD2 (5 bases each). V was clipped by 5 bases and J by 1 base, with 14 bases between them. This CDR3 has 15 amino acids. The germline V gene encodes CDR1 MDHEN and CDR2 SYDVKM.

The V gene is TRBV28, the J gene TRBJ2-3, with 8 bases aligning to TRBD1. V lost 10 bases, J lost 2 bases, and 8 bases stayed unmatched. CDR3 length: 14 residues. In germline, CDR1 is MDHEN, CDR2 SYDVKM. The CDR3 sequence is CANSGTGTTDTQYF. The CDR3 DNA sequence: TGTGCCAACTCCGGGACAGGAACCACAGATACGCAGTATTTT.

This clonotype was recorded a few times. This sequence joins TRBV11-2 and TRBJ2-1; 10 bases match TRBD1. The junction had 6 bases not matched to a gene; V was cut back by 1 base and J by 9 bases. The germline V gene encodes CDR1 SGHAT and CDR2 FQNNGV. This CDR3 has 15 amino acids. This CDR3 reads CASSLGTGGLAEQFF. The CDR3 DNA sequence: TGTGCCAGCAGCTTAGGGACAGGGGGTTTGGCTGAGCAGTTCTTC.

The chain links TRBV2 to TRBJ2-1; no clear D. Trimming removed 5 bases from V and 6 bases from J, with 11 bases in between. Germline CDR1 SNHLY, CDR2 FYNNEI. CDR3 length: 13 residues. CDR3 residues: CASSTGYFNEQFF. CDR3 sequence (DNA): TGTGCCAGCAGTACCGGCTATTTCAATGAGCAGTTCTTC.

CDR3: CASSATPLAGGVETQYF. DNA for the CDR3: TGTGCCAGCTCAGCGACACCCCTAGCGGGAGGGGTAGAGACCCAGTACTTC. This rearrangement joins TRBV18 to TRBJ2-5; 12 nucleotides agree with TRBD2. The CDR3 runs 17 residues. The V gene end was trimmed by 5 bases and the J gene end by 4 bases; junction bases not matched to a gene: 11. Germline assignment: CDR1 KGHSH and CDR2 LQKENI.

The J gene is TRBJ2-7, the V gene TRBV7-2, with 7 positions matching TRBD1. The germline gives CDR1 SGHTA, CDR2 FQGNSA. V gave up 1 base and J gave up 2 bases; unmatched junction bases: 5. This CDR3 comprises 15 residues. CDR3 DNA: TGTGCCAGCAGCTTAGGCCCCCAGGGGGCCTACGAGCAGTACGTC. It is translated as CASSLGPQGAYEQYV.

The V and J genes are TRBV5-1 and TRBJ1-4; D perhaps matches TRBD1 (5 bases). V lost 1 base to trimming and J lost 1 base, with 11 bases between them. The germline V gene encodes CDR1 SGHRS and CDR2 YFSETQ. This CDR3 contains 16 residues. In nucleotides, the CDR3 is TGCGCCAGCAGCTTGCGCCAGGGCGGAACTAATGAAAAACTGTTTTTT. Its protein is CASSLRQGGTNEKLFF.